The entry below gives a single T cell receptor (beta chain) sequence along with its context. These data originate in a study of cytomegalovirus exposure and HLA in healthy donors. The germline V gene encodes CDR1 SNHLY and CDR2 FYNNEI. The CDR3 spans 15 residues. J was trimmed by 4 bases and V by 4 bases; bases with no gene match: 7. The protocol was immunoSEQ multiplex PCR, while the TCRdb copy is restricted to in-frame clones and leaves out a portion. The sample lists 150,000 to 200,000 clones; about 89% were seen once. The TCR was taken from a woman aged 18-29 years in good health and CMV-seropositive. The sequenced material came from PBMCs. The V call is TRBV2, the J call TRBJ2-4, with TRBD1 identical over 7 bases. For the CDR3, the DNA is TGTGCCAGCAGTGGGGCACAGGGGAAGAAAAACATTCAGTACTTC. This sequence encodes CASSGAQGKKNIQYF.